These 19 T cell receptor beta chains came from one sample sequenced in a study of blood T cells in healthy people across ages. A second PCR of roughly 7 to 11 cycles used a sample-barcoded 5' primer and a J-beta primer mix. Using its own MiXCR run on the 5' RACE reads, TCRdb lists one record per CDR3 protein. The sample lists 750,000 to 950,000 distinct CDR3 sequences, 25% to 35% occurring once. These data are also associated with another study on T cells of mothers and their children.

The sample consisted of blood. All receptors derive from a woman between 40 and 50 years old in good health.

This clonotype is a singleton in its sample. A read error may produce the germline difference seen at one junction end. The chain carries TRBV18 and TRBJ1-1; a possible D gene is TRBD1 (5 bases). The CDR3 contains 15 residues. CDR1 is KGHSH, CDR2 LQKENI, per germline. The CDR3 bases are TGTGCCAGCCCACCTGAATGGGGGTTGAACACTGAAGCTTTCTTT. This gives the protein CASPPEWGLNTEAFF.

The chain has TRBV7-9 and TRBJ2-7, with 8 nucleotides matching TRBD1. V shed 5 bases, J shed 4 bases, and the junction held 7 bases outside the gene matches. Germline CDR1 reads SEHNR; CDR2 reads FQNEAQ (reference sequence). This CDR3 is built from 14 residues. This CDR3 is CASSSQGALYEQYF. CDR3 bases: TGTGCCAGCAGCAGCCAGGGGGCTTTGTACGAGCAGTACTTC.

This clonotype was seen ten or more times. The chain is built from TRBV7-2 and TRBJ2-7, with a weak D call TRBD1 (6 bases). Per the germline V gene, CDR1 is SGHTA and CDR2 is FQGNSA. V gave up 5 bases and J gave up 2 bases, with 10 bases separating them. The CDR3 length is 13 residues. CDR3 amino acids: CASSRTVAYEQYF. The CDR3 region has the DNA TGTGCCAGCAGCCGGACAGTCGCCTACGAGCAGTACTTC.

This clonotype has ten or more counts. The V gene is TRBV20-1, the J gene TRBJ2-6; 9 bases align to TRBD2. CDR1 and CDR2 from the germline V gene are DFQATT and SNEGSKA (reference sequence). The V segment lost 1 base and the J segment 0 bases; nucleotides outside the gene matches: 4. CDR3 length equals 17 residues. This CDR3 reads CSARVSGGISGANVLTF. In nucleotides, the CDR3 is TGCAGTGCTAGAGTTAGCGGGGGAATCTCTGGGGCCAACGTCCTGACTTTC.

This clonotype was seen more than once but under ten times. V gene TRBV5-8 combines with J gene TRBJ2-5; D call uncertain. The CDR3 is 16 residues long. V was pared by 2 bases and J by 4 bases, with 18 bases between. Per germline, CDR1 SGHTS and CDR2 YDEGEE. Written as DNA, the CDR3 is TGTGCCAGCAGCTTTCAGGAACGGGCCCCGGGAGAGACCCAGTACTTC. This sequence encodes CASSFQERAPGETQYF.

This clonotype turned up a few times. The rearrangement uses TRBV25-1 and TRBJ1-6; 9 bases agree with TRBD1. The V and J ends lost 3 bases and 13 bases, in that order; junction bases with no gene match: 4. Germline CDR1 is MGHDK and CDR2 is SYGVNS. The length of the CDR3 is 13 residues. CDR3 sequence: CASSDRDRGPLHF. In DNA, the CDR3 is TGTGCCAGCAGTGATCGTGACAGGGGGCCCCTCCACTTT. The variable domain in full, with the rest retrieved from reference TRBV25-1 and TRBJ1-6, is EADIYQTPRYLVIGTGKKITLECSQTMGHDKMYWYQQDPGMELHLIHYSYGVNSTEKGDLSSESTVSRIRTEHFPLTLESARPSHTSQYLCASSDRDRGPLHFGNGTRLTVT.

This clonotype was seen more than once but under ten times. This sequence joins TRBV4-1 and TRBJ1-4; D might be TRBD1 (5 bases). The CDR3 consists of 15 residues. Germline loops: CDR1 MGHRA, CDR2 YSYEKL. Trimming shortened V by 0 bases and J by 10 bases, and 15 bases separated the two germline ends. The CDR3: CASSQDSGGPGKLFF. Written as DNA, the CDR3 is TGCGCCAGCAGCCAAGATAGTGGGGGACCAGGAAAACTGTTTTTT.

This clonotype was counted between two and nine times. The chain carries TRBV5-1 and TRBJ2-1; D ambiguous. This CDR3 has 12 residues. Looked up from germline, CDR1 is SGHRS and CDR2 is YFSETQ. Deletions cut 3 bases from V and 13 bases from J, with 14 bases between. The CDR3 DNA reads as TGCGCCAGCAGCTCGACGGGTAGGGATCAGTTCTTC. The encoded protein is CASSSTGRDQFF.

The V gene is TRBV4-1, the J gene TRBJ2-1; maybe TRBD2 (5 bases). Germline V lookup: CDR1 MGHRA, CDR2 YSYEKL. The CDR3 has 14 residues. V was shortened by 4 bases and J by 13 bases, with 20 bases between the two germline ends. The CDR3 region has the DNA TGCGCCAGCAGCCCCGGCGCCTATGGGGAGACCCAGTTCTTC. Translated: CASSPGAYGETQFF.

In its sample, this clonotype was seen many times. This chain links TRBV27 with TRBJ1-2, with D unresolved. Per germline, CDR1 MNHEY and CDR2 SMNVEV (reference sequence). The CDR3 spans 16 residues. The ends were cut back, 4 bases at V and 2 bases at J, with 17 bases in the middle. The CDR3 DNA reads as TGTGCCAGCAGTTCAGCCTCGGGTTTCGGAAACTATGGCTACACCTTC. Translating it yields CASSSASGFGNYGYTF.

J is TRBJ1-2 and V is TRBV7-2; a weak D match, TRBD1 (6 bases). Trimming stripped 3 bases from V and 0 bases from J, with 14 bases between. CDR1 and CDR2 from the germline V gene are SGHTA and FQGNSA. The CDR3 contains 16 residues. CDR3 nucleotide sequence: TGTGCCAGCAGCTTTTCCGGGACACCCGCTAACTATGGCTACACCTTC. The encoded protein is CASSFSGTPANYGYTF.

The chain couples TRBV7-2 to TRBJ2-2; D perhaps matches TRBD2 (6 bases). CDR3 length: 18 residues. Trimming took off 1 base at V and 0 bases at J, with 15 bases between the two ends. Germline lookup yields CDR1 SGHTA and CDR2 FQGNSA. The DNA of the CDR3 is TGTGCCAGCAGCTTAGTTCTTGCGGGGCCCTCGAACACCGGGGAGCTGTTTTTT. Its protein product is CASSLVLAGPSNTGELFF.

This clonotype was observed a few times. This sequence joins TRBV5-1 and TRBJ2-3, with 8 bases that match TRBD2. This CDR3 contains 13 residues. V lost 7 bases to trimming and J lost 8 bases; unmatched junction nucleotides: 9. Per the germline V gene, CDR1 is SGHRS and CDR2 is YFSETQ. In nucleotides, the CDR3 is TGCGCCAGCTCCAGCCCCGGGAGGGGTACGCAGTATTTT. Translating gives CASSSPGRGTQYF.

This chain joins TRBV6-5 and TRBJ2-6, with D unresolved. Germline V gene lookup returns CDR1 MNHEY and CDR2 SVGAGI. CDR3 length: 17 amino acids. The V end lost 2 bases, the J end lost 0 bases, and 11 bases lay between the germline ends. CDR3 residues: CASSYAALPSGANVLTF. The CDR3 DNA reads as TGTGCCAGCAGTTACGCAGCTCTTCCCTCTGGGGCCAACGTCCTGACTTTC.

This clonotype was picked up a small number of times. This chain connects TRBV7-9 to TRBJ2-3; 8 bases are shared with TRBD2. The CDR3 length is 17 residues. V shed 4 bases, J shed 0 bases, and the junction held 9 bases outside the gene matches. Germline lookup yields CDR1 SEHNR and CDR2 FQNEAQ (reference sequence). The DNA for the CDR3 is TGTGCCAGCAGCTCCCGGGGGGGGGCGTCTAGCACAGATACGCAGTATTTT. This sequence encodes CASSSRGGASSTDTQYF.

Here the CDR3 reads CASSLKGTPDTQYF. CDR3 nucleotide sequence: TGTGCCAGCAGCCTCAAAGGGACTCCAGATACGCAGTATTTT. The rearrangement links TRBV7-3 to TRBJ2-3, with a possible D match to TRBD2 (6 bases). Trimming left V 5 bases short and J 4 bases short, with 13 bases between. Germline loops: CDR1 SGHTA, CDR2 FQGTGA. This CDR3 contains 14 residues.

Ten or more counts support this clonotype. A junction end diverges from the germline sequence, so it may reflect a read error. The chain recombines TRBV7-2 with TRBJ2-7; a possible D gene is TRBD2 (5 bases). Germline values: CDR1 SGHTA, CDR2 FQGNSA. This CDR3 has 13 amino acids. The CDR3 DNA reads TGCGCCAGCAGCTTGGCCGGGGACTACGAGCAGTACTTC. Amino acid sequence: CASSLAGDYEQYF. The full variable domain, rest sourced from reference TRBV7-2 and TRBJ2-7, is GAGVSQSPSNKVTEKGKDVELRCDPISGHTALYWYRQSLGQGLEFLIYFQGNSAPDKSGLPSDRFSAERTGGSVSTLTIQRTQQEDSAVYLCASSLAGDYEQYFGPGTRLTVT.

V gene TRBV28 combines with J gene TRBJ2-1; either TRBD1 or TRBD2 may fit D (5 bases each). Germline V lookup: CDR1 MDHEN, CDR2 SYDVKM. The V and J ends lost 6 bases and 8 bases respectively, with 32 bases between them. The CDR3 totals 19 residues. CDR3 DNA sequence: TGTGCCAGCAGGCCCCAAGTGTGGGACCTCAAACGGAGACGGGATGAGCAGTTCTTC. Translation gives CASRPQVWDLKRRRDEQFF. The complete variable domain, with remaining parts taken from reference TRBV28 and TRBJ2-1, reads DVKVTQSSRYLVKRTGEKVFLECVQDMDHENMFWYRQDPGLGLRLIYFSYDVKMKEKGDIPEGYSVSREKKERFSLILESASTNQTSMYLCASRPQVWDLKRRRDEQFFGPGTRLTVL.

The CDR3 coding sequence is TGTGCCAGCAGTGTAATGGCGGGACAGGGGGGTTCACCCCTCCACTTT. It is translated as CASSVMAGQGGSPLHF. The V and J genes are TRBV27 and TRBJ1-6; 11 nucleotides align to TRBD1. V trimming: 5 bases; J trimming: 9 bases; junction bases outside the gene matches: 9. The V gene's germline CDR1 is MNHEY and CDR2 SMNVEV (reference sequence). The CDR3 totals 16 residues.